This TCR beta chain was sequenced in a study of T cells after yellow fever vaccination. Study-level information: In the case of low-cell-number fractions, SMART-Seq v4 Ultra Low Input was used for preparation. Study results and limitations: It was a small share of clonotypes that appeared in both CD4 and CD8 compartments. FACS-sorted repertoires could harbor abundant contaminating bulk-population clonotypes.

The germline gives CDR1 DFQATT, CDR2 SNEGSKA (reference sequence). V was pared by 2 bases and J by 4 bases, with 11 bases between. This CDR3 region has 14 residues. With regard to this clonotype: The antigen is undetermined.

TCR cDNA was made by 5'RACE template switching, adding a universal primer site and UMIs. Each CDR3 protein is one row after TCRdb ran MiXCR on the 5' RACE reads. The sample includes 350,000 or so distinct CDR3 sequences, roughly 8% of them seen just once. The source was PBMCs, collected more than 40 days after the first yellow fever vaccination. The source of this sequence is a man younger than 35 who received the YFV17D yellow fever vaccine. This chain links TRBV20-1 with TRBJ2-2, with a weak D call TRBD2 (6 bases). DNA of the CDR3: TGCAGTGCTAGAAGCGGGCCGGGCACCGGGGAGCTGTTTTTT. This encodes CSARSGPGTGELFF.